This is a list of T cell receptor beta chains from one sample in a study of shared clonotypes between healthy human individuals. Sequencing was performed with immunoSEQ multiplex PCR; in TCRdb, only in-frame clones are kept and a portion is missing. Altogether approximately 2,300,000 clones are present, 92% being singletons, with the ten largest covering more than 0.35%. Sequenced input: naive CD4+ T cells from PBMCs. All receptors come from a man between 18 and 29 years old in good health. Some clones in this sample may be carry-over from other donors' samples. Both conserved end residues are part of each CDR3. Each record gives: V gene, J gene, CDR3 protein.

v_call: TRBV5-4
j_call: TRBJ2-7
cdr3_aa: CASSLVASGQTYEQYF

v_call: TRBV27
j_call: TRBJ2-3
cdr3_aa: CASSFLSTDTQYF

v_call: TRBV29-1
j_call: TRBJ2-2
cdr3_aa: CSVRGLAGVMNTGELFF

v_call: TRBV4-2
j_call: TRBJ2-1
cdr3_aa: CASTRQRASGMDEQFF

v_call: TRBV5-1
j_call: TRBJ1-4
cdr3_aa: CASSLEGLGTNEKLFF

v_call: TRBV2
j_call: TRBJ2-1
cdr3_aa: CASTRTRNEQFF

v_call: TRBV12-5
j_call: TRBJ1-1
cdr3_aa: CASGQTPQGARTEAFF

v_call: TRBV5-4
j_call: TRBJ2-1
cdr3_aa: CASSYGRNSYNEQFF

v_call: TRBV7-3
j_call: TRBJ2-2
cdr3_aa: CASSTQGRTGELFF

v_call: TRBV2
j_call: TRBJ2-7
cdr3_aa: CASSVLRYYEQYF

v_call: TRBV11-2
j_call: TRBJ2-1
cdr3_aa: CASSLIRTGGHEQFF

v_call: TRBV7-2
j_call: TRBJ2-7
cdr3_aa: CASSLGRVHEQYF

v_call: TRBV6-1
j_call: TRBJ2-5
cdr3_aa: CASSATPGTSGRGEQYF

v_call: TRBV6-5
j_call: TRBJ2-7
cdr3_aa: CASRMRGTGSYEQYF

v_call: TRBV5-4
j_call: TRBJ1-4
cdr3_aa: CASSRTVQGATNEKLFF

v_call: TRBV28
j_call: TRBJ2-3
cdr3_aa: CASSPRGRSTDTQYF

v_call: TRBV27
j_call: TRBJ2-3
cdr3_aa: CASSLRQTSTDTQYF

v_call: TRBV7-9
j_call: TRBJ2-5
cdr3_aa: CASSLGQGSGGETQYF

v_call: TRBV5-1
j_call: TRBJ2-7
cdr3_aa: CASSLEDRSYEQYF

v_call: TRBV19
j_call: TRBJ1-2
cdr3_aa: CASSIEPVVYGYTF

v_call: TRBV5-1
j_call: TRBJ1-3
cdr3_aa: CASSSQGGSGNTIYF

v_call: TRBV14
j_call: TRBJ2-3
cdr3_aa: CASSQDASGRYTDTQYF

v_call: TRBV5-4
j_call: TRBJ1-4
cdr3_aa: CASSLAQGGNEKLFF

v_call: TRBV19
j_call: TRBJ2-3
cdr3_aa: CASSIDQGRGYRSDTQYF

v_call: TRBV9
j_call: TRBJ2-3
cdr3_aa: CASSPLGGLSTDTQYF

v_call: TRBV18
j_call: TRBJ1-2
cdr3_aa: CASSPLTGAANYGYTF

v_call: TRBV27
j_call: TRBJ2-2
cdr3_aa: CASSLYGAANTGELFF

v_call: TRBV5-1
j_call: TRBJ2-7
cdr3_aa: CASSFDFYEQYF

v_call: TRBV6-1
j_call: TRBJ2-7
cdr3_aa: CASSLGQGSYEQYF

v_call: TRBV7-9
j_call: TRBJ2-3
cdr3_aa: CASSQGGGTDTQYF

v_call: TRBV18
j_call: TRBJ2-2
cdr3_aa: CASSLVAGVSGELFF

v_call: TRBV5-8
j_call: TRBJ2-4
cdr3_aa: CASSPAGDWVAKNIQYF

v_call: TRBV7-6
j_call: TRBJ2-2
cdr3_aa: CASSLGQPSTTGELFF

v_call: TRBV9
j_call: TRBJ1-5
cdr3_aa: CASSKGQAVQPQHF

v_call: TRBV6-6
j_call: TRBJ2-7
cdr3_aa: CASSGSGSGSYEQYF

v_call: TRBV5-5
j_call: TRBJ2-5
cdr3_aa: CASSSRQGLETQYF

v_call: TRBV7-2
j_call: TRBJ2-3
cdr3_aa: CASSLAFALTDTQYF

v_call: TRBV6-5
j_call: TRBJ1-6
cdr3_aa: CASSYSGARSSPLHF

v_call: TRBV2
j_call: TRBJ2-1
cdr3_aa: CASSQRDRYNEQFF

v_call: TRBV29-1
j_call: TRBJ1-2
cdr3_aa: CSVRREGAGNYGYTF

v_call: TRBV7-5
j_call: TRBJ2-3
cdr3_aa: CVTPLFGSSGLVFNPDTQYF

v_call: TRBV7-9
j_call: TRBJ2-5
cdr3_aa: CASSLEWAGGGETQYF

v_call: TRBV6-6
j_call: TRBJ2-7
cdr3_aa: CASGSTYEQYF

v_call: TRBV11-2
j_call: TRBJ2-1
cdr3_aa: CASSPHPGLAGGDYNEQFF